What follows are 22 T cell receptor beta chains derived from one specimen sequenced in a study of Tregs in tolerant kidney transplant recipients. This table comes from immunoSEQ multiplex PCR, and its TCRdb copy is limited to in-frame clones, with some not included. This sample yields about 240,000 clones, of which about 86% are seen a single time; less than 0.75% belongs to the top ten. Specimen: CD4+ T cells from blood. The receptors here all came from a human donor in good health.

This chain links TRBV9 with TRBJ1-6; D remains ambiguous. Germline V gene lookup returns CDR1 SGDLS and CDR2 YYNGEE. CDR3 length: 15 amino acids. With 0 bases removed from V and 5 bases from J, the gap between germline ends came to 9 bases. CDR3 region: CASSVVPDDNSPLHF. In DNA form, the CDR3 reads TGTGCCAGCAGCGTAGTGCCAGACGATAATTCACCCCTCCACTTT.

The V and J genes are TRBV4-1 and TRBJ2-1; 7 bases align to TRBD2. There are 17 residues in the CDR3. The trim removed 0 bases at V and 6 bases at J, leaving 11 bases unmatched. Germline lookup yields CDR1 MGHRA and CDR2 YSYEKL. CDR3 DNA sequence: TGCGCCAGCAGCCAAGAGGGTGGCGGGGGAGCCTTCAATGAGCAGTTCTTC. Translating gives CASSQEGGGGAFNEQFF.

V is TRBV18 and J is TRBJ1-1; TRBD1 might be the D (5 bases). The CDR3 sequence is 16 residues long. CDR1 is KGHSH and CDR2 is LQKENI in the germline V gene. V was shortened by 4 bases and J by 1 base, with 16 bases between the two germline ends. The CDR3 loop reads CASSLRTAGANTEAFF. The DNA for the CDR3 is TGTGCCAGCTCACTACGGACGGCTGGGGCGAACACTGAAGCTTTCTTT.

J is TRBJ1-2 and V is TRBV20-1, with D hard to call. The CDR3 has 11 amino acids. The V gene's germline CDR1 is DFQATT and CDR2 SNEGSKA (reference sequence). Trimming removed 6 bases from V and 0 bases from J, with 5 bases in between. The CDR3 nucleotides read TGCAGTGCATTACCTAACTATGGCTACACCTTC. It specifies CSALPNYGYTF.

The V call is TRBV5-8, the J call TRBJ2-5, with D possibly TRBD2 on 5 matching bases. The CDR3 has 11 amino acids. Trimming took off 1 base at V and 11 bases at J, with 9 bases between the two ends. Germline assignment: CDR1 SGHTS and CDR2 YDEGEE. The CDR3 loop reads CASSLRTEQYF. Written as DNA, the CDR3 is TGTGCCAGCAGCTTGAGGACTGAGCAGTACTTC.

This chain links TRBV19 with TRBJ2-4; TRBD2 agrees at 12 bases. Germline V gene data show CDR1 as LNHDA and CDR2 as SQIVND (reference sequence). This CDR3 contains 18 residues. V lost 4 bases, J lost 0 bases, and 7 bases stayed unmatched. The CDR3 loop reads CASSRWTSGEVAKNIQYF. The CDR3 nucleotides read TGTGCCAGTAGTAGATGGACTAGCGGGGAGGTAGCCAAAAACATTCAGTACTTC.

The chain couples TRBV10-3 to TRBJ1-6, with 8 bases that match TRBD1. Germline trimming cut 0 bases from V and 0 bases from J; bases unmatched to any gene: 13. CDR3 length: 21 amino acids. Germline V CDR1 and CDR2: ENHRY, SYGVKD. CDR3 coding DNA: TGTGCCATCAGTGAGTCTGGCCTCAGGACAGGGCTCAGCTCCTATAATTCACCCCTCCACTTT. Residues: CAISESGLRTGLSSYNSPLHF.

The V call is TRBV30, the J call TRBJ2-5, with D tentatively TRBD1 (6 bases). The ends were cut back, 1 base at V and 7 bases at J, with 13 bases in the middle. The CDR3 is 13 amino acids. CDR1 is GTSNPN and CDR2 is SVGIG in the germline V gene (reference sequence). CDR3: CAWSEQGPGTQYF. The DNA for the CDR3 is TGTGCCTGGAGTGAACAGGGTCCCGGGACCCAGTACTTC.

The rearrangement links TRBV10-3 to TRBJ2-7; D is unresolved. Germline-derived CDR1 and CDR2 are ENHRY and SYGVKD. V was cut by 2 bases and J by 2 bases, with 16 bases left in between. The CDR3 runs to 16 residues. CDR3 in DNA: TGTGCCATCAGTGAGAGTGTAACGGGCCCAACCTACGAGCAGTACTTC. Amino acids: CAISESVTGPTYEQYF.

This clone was detected only once. The J gene is TRBJ2-7, the V gene TRBV10-3; D is uncertain. Trimming took off 5 bases at V and 6 bases at J, with 17 bases between the two ends. CDR1 is ENHRY and CDR2 is SYGVKD in the germline V gene. The CDR3 extends over 14 amino acids. CDR3 amino acids: CAISSLGFAGEQYF. The CDR3 bases are TGTGCCATCAGTAGCCTCGGGTTCGCTGGCGAGCAGTACTTC.

V usage is TRBV7-2 and J usage is TRBJ2-1, with D hard to call. There are 16 residues in the CDR3. CDR1 and CDR2 (germline): SGHTA, FQGNSA. Trimming stripped 1 base from V and 0 bases from J, with 10 bases between. The CDR3: CASSLVGWDSYNEQFF. CDR3 nucleotide sequence: TGTGCCAGCAGCTTAGTAGGTTGGGACTCCTACAATGAGCAGTTCTTC.

This clone was picked up one time. J is TRBJ2-1 and V is TRBV7-3; 7 bases match TRBD1. Per the germline V gene, CDR1 is SGHTA and CDR2 is FQGTGA. This CDR3 is built from 15 residues. V dropped 0 bases and J dropped 4; count of bases not matched to a gene: 3. CDR3 sequence (DNA): TGTGCCAGCAGCTTAACGAGGACAGGTTACAATGAGCAGTTCTTC. It specifies CASSLTRTGYNEQFF.

V is TRBV7-6 and J is TRBJ2-7, with D possibly being TRBD1 or TRBD2 (5 bases each). The CDR3 covers 15 residues. Germline CDR1 reads SGHVS; CDR2 reads FNYEAQ. Trimming stripped 6 bases from V and 2 bases from J, with 17 bases between. CDR3 sequence reads: CASSTGARDPYEQYF. The CDR3 coding sequence is TGTGCCAGCAGTACCGGGGCACGGGATCCCTACGAGCAGTACTTC. The full variable domain, in which reference TRBV7-6 and TRBJ2-7 provide the parts outside the CDR3, is GAGVSQSPRYKVTKRGQDVALRCDPISGHVSLYWYRQALGQGPEFLTYFNYEAQQDKSGLPNDRFSAERPEGSISTLTIQRTEQRDSAMYRCASSTGARDPYEQYFGPGTRLTVT.

V usage is TRBV5-1 and J usage is TRBJ1-3; D remains ambiguous. CDR3 size: 15 residues. Germline CDR1 SGHRS, CDR2 YFSETQ. Trimming shortened V by 0 bases and J by 0 bases, and 7 bases separated the two germline ends. DNA of the CDR3: TGCGCCAGCAGCTTGGTGGAGGGCTCTGGAAACACCATATATTTT. Amino acids: CASSLVEGSGNTIYF.

The chain is built from TRBV4-1 and TRBJ2-6; D gene ambiguous. V dropped 3 bases and J dropped 4 bases, with 13 bases sitting between them. CDR1 is MGHRA, CDR2 YSYEKL, per germline. This CDR3 contains 16 residues. The CDR3 reads CASSQALGAGANVLTF. Here the CDR3 DNA reads TGCGCCAGCAGCCAGGCCTTGGGTGCCGGGGCCAACGTCCTGACTTTC.

In its sample, this clone was seen once. The chain is built from TRBV7-2 and TRBJ1-1; 7 bases match TRBD1. Per the germline V gene, CDR1 is SGHTA and CDR2 is FQGNSA. This CDR3 is 15 amino acids long. V lost 2 bases and J lost 2; bases outside the gene matches: 5. The CDR3 spells CASSLYRTGNTEAFF. CDR3 in DNA: TGTGCCAGCAGCTTATACCGGACAGGAAACACTGAAGCTTTCTTT.

V and J are TRBV19 and TRBJ1-2; 12 bases fit TRBD1. Trimming removed 6 bases from V and 7 bases from J; junction bases left unmatched: 18. From germline, CDR1 is LNHDA and CDR2 SQIVND (reference sequence). The CDR3 covers 18 residues. CDR3 nucleotide sequence: TGTGCCAGTAGCAGTATAGGGACTCCGGGACAGGGGGCGTCTGGCTACACCTTC. Its translation is CASSSIGTPGQGASGYTF.

This sequence joins TRBV5-6 and TRBJ1-2; 12 bases match TRBD1. V was pared by 4 bases and J by 7 bases, with 8 bases of the junction left unmatched. Germline-derived CDR1 and CDR2 are SGHDT and YYEEEE. The CDR3 loop spans 15 amino acids. The CDR3 here is CASSKPGQGARGYTF. The DNA for the CDR3 is TGTGCCAGCAGCAAACCGGGACAGGGGGCTCGTGGCTACACCTTC.

The rearrangement uses TRBV7-3 and TRBJ1-1; D is ambiguous. This CDR3 is 13 amino acids long. The germline CDR1 and CDR2 sequences are SGHTA and FQGTGA. Trimming left V 6 bases short and J 0 bases short, with 8 bases between. Written as DNA, the CDR3 is TGTGCCAGCAGACTTAACATGAACACTGAAGCTTTCTTT. Protein sequence: CASRLNMNTEAFF.

Regarding this clone: The sample has other DNA sequences that encode this CDR3 too. The V and J genes are TRBV18 and TRBJ2-5, with 11 bases fitting TRBD2. There are 15 residues in the CDR3. The V gene end was trimmed by 5 bases and the J gene end by 2 bases; junction bases not matched to a gene: 4. CDR1 and CDR2 from the germline V gene are KGHSH and LQKENI. This chain's CDR3 is CASSIAGGEQETQYF. The CDR3 DNA sequence: TGTGCCAGCTCAATAGCGGGAGGGGAACAAGAGACCCAGTACTTC. Filled out from reference TRBV18 and TRBJ2-5, the complete variable domain reads NAGVMQNPRHLVRRRGQEARLRCSPMKGHSHVYWYRQLPEEGLKFMVYLQKENIIDESGMPKERFSAEFPKEGPSILRIQQVVRGDSAAYFCASSIAGGEQETQYFGPGTRLLVL.

The chain links TRBV6-5 to TRBJ2-1; 7 bases are shared with TRBD1. CDR3 length: 13 amino acids. Germline loops: CDR1 MNHEY, CDR2 SVGAGI. J gave up 7 bases and V 7 bases, and 7 bases lay outside the gene matches. The CDR3 bases are TGTGCCAGCAAGACAGGGAGTCTGAATGAGCAGTTCTTC. Translation gives CASKTGSLNEQFF.

This clone was counted once. This chain connects TRBV29-1 to TRBJ2-2; a possible D gene is TRBD2 (5 bases). This CDR3 comprises 14 residues. Germline CDR1 reads SQVTM; CDR2 reads ANQGSEA. Trimming left V 5 bases short and J 2 bases short, with 12 bases between. CDR3 amino acids: CSVRAVGNTGELFF. CDR3 bases: TGCAGCGTTCGAGCGGTCGGCAACACCGGGGAGCTGTTTTTT.